This TCR beta chain was retrieved from a study of shared clonotypes between healthy human individuals. Study summary: Donors were a couple of women and a few men aged 18 to 49. The plates for each donor numbered three CD4 naive, three CD4 memory, two CD8 naive and one CD8 memory.

Researchers partitioned CD4+ cells into CD45RA+ naive and CD45RA-negative memory subsets. J gave up 3 bases and V 7 bases, and 6 bases lay outside the gene matches. The V gene's germline CDR1 is MDHEN and CDR2 SYDVKM. The CDR3 extends over 15 amino acids. Here immunoSEQ multiplex PCR was the method, and the copy in TCRdb shows in-frame clones only, minus some. The sample contains around 700,000 clones, 73% of which appear only once. Specimen: memory CD4+ T cells sorted from blood. Subset in this sample: CD45RA-negative fraction. This receptor was identified in a woman in her 30s in good health. The chain recombines TRBV28 with TRBJ2-7, with 13 bases identical to TRBD2. CDR3 in DNA: TGTGCCAGCAATCGGGGACTAGCGGGGCTCTACGAGCAGTACTTC. This translates into CASNRGLAGLYEQYF.